This is a list of T cell receptor beta chains from one sample in a study of cytomegalovirus exposure and HLA in healthy donors. Only in-frame clones appear in the TCRdb table, and some are missing; sequencing was by immunoSEQ multiplex PCR. Of a few hundred thousand clones detected, about nine tenths appear once; the ten largest clones hold approximately 3%. Input material: PBMCs. Receptors were obtained from a woman aged 25 to 39 in good health and CMV-seronegative. CDR3s include the opening cysteine and the closing phenylalanine or tryptophan. D genes are given only for firm matches. Clone size is stated in some rows and not others, as once, few, many or a class when expanded.

v_call	d_call	j_call	clone_size	cdr3_aa	cdr3_nt
TRBV6-5	.	TRBJ2-7	.	CASSYIGGEQYF	TGTGCCAGCAGTTACATAGGGGGGGAGCAGTACTTC
TRBV7-9	TRBD1	TRBJ1-4	once	CASSRQGLATNEKLFF	TGTGCCAGCAGCAGACAGGGCCTTGCAACTAATGAAAAACTGTTTTTT
TRBV7-9	TRBD1	TRBJ1-5	few	CASSLGVGDRDNQPQHF	TGTGCCAGCAGCTTAGGTGTGGGGGACAGGGACAATCAGCCCCAGCATTTT
TRBV5-1	.	TRBJ2-6	.	CASSLGGNGANVLTF	TGCGCCAGCAGCTTGGGAGGTAACGGGGCCAACGTCCTGACTTTC
TRBV5-6	TRBD2	TRBJ2-7	.	CASSLASGSEEQYF	TGTGCCAGCAGCTTGGCTAGCGGGAGTGAAGAGCAGTACTTC
TRBV6-6	TRBD2	TRBJ2-1	once	CASSSGTSSYNEQFF	TGTGCCAGCAGTTCCGGGACTAGTTCGTACAATGAGCAGTTCTTC
TRBV11-2	.	TRBJ2-1	.	CASFRGMGEQFF	TGTGCCAGCTTTCGCGGGATGGGGGAGCAGTTCTTC
TRBV5-1	.	TRBJ2-1	.	CASSFGHPNEQFF	TGCGCCAGCAGCTTCGGTCACCCCAATGAGCAGTTCTTC
TRBV25-1	.	TRBJ2-7	.	CASSEQTMPAPSYEQYF	TGTGCCAGCAGTGAACAAACTATGCCGGCACCCTCCTACGAGCAGTACTTC
TRBV29-1	TRBD2	TRBJ2-2	.	CSVLAGGPKTGELFF	TGCAGCGTCTTAGCGGGAGGGCCCAAGACCGGGGAGCTGTTTTTT
TRBV5-6	.	TRBJ2-7	.	CASSLAPASAYEQYF	TGTGCCAGCAGCTTGGCCCCGGCTAGCGCCTACGAGCAGTACTTC
TRBV6-5	.	TRBJ2-2	.	CASSYSSTGELFF	TGTGCCAGCAGTTACTCGAGCACCGGGGAGCTGTTTTTT
TRBV9	TRBD2	TRBJ2-1	.	CASSVGSSGTYNEQFF	TGTGCCAGCAGCGTAGGATCTAGCGGGACCTACAATGAGCAGTTCTTC
TRBV10-1	.	TRBJ2-7	.	CASSPPSTEVSYEQYF	TGCGCCAGCAGCCCACCCTCGACAGAAGTCTCCTACGAGCAGTACTTC
TRBV27	.	TRBJ2-3	.	CASSHGLLGTQYF	TGTGCCAGCAGTCATGGACTCCTGGGCACGCAGTATTTT
TRBV27	TRBD1	TRBJ1-1	.	CASSHNPGQGNTEAFF	TGTGCCAGCAGTCACAATCCGGGACAGGGGAACACTGAAGCTTTCTTT
TRBV28	TRBD1	TRBJ2-4	.	CASSLARNRGNIQYF	TGTGCCAGCAGTCTCGCCCGGAACAGGGGGAACATTCAGTACTTC
TRBV18	TRBD2	TRBJ2-3	.	CASSPPSGRDTQYF	TGTGCCAGCTCACCCCCTAGCGGGAGGGATACGCAGTATTTT
TRBV9	TRBD1	TRBJ2-7	.	CASSPSGGSYEQYF	TGTGCCAGCAGCCCGTCAGGGGGCTCCTACGAGCAGTACTTC
TRBV5-1	TRBD1	TRBJ2-7	.	CASSWTGGAYEQYF	TGCGCCAGCAGCTGGACAGGGGGCGCCTACGAGCAGTACTTC
TRBV11-3	.	TRBJ1-2	few	CASSPNLNYGYTF	TGTGCCAGCAGCCCGAATCTGAACTATGGCTACACCTTC
TRBV2	TRBD2	TRBJ2-5	.	CASTPAGGPLETQYF	TGTGCCAGCACCCCAGCGGGAGGGCCGCTAGAGACCCAGTACTTC
TRBV29-1	.	TRBJ2-7	.	CSVEDRGLAYEQYF	TGCAGCGTTGAAGATCGAGGCTTAGCCTACGAGCAGTACTTC
TRBV5-1	.	TRBJ1-3	.	CASSFGDGNTIYF	TGCGCCAGCAGCTTTGGGGACGGGAACACCATATATTTT
TRBV7-8	TRBD1	TRBJ2-3	.	CASSLGTGAADTQYF	TGTGCCAGCAGCTTAGGGACAGGGGCGGCAGATACGCAGTATTTT
TRBV6-6	.	TRBJ2-5	.	CASSLYPGQEETQYF	TGTGCCAGCAGCCTGTATCCGGGACAAGAGGAGACCCAGTACTTC
TRBV19	TRBD1	TRBJ2-7	.	CASSMGGQGSYEQYF	TGTGCCAGTAGTATGGGGGGACAGGGGTCCTACGAGCAGTACTTC
TRBV7-3	TRBD1	TRBJ2-2	.	CASSRAPVGQQGAVTGELFF	TGTGCCAGCAGCCGAGCACCCGTCGGCCAACAGGGGGCGGTCACCGGGGAGCTGTTTTTT
TRBV28	.	TRBJ2-7	few	CASRGGPRYEQYF	TGTGCCAGCAGGGGCGGGCCCCGCTACGAGCAGTACTTC
TRBV5-6	TRBD2	TRBJ2-7	.	CASSFWTSEDEQYF	TGTGCCAGCAGCTTTTGGACTAGCGAGGACGAGCAGTACTTC
TRBV5-1	.	TRBJ2-3	once	CASSLDRAIDTQYF	TGCGCCAGCAGCTTGGACAGGGCCATAGATACGCAGTATTTT
TRBV7-9	.	TRBJ1-1	few	CASSLSSNTEAFF	TGTGCCAGCAGCTTATCGTCGAACACTGAAGCTTTCTTT
TRBV28	.	TRBJ1-4	.	CASSFAEKLFF	TGTGCCAGCAGTTTTGCTGAAAAACTGTTTTTT
TRBV7-3	TRBD2	TRBJ2-1	few	CASSPGLAGYNEQFF	TGTGCCAGCAGCCCCGGACTAGCGGGTTACAATGAGCAGTTCTTC
TRBV6-6	.	TRBJ1-1	.	CASRTVGTEAFF	TGTGCCAGCAGAACGGTAGGCACTGAAGCTTTCTTT
TRBV19	.	TRBJ2-1	.	CASSDGTYNEQFF	TGTGCCAGTAGTGACGGGACCTACAATGAGCAGTTCTTC
TRBV7-8	TRBD2	TRBJ2-7	once	CASSRLAGGSYEQYF	TGTGCCAGCAGCCGACTAGCGGGAGGCTCCTACGAGCAGTACTTC
TRBV28	TRBD2	TRBJ2-3	.	CASSSLRTSGVTDTQYF	TGTGCCAGCAGTTCCCTCCGGACTAGCGGAGTCACAGATACGCAGTATTTT
TRBV28	.	TRBJ1-2	.	CASSFPRRGRITAYGYTF	TGTGCCAGCAGTTTCCCGAGGAGGGGGAGGATTACCGCCTATGGCTACACCTTC
TRBV14	TRBD2	TRBJ2-2	.	CASSQGFFAGAIGELFF	TGTGCCAGCAGCCAGGGGTTTTTTGCGGGAGCCATCGGGGAGCTGTTTTTT
TRBV6-5	.	TRBJ1-5	.	CASRRDVSSSQPQHF	TGTGCCAGCAGGCGGGACGTTAGTTCGAGTCAGCCCCAGCATTTT
TRBV2	.	TRBJ2-2	.	CASSGAGYTGELFF	TGTGCCAGCAGTGGGGCAGGGTACACCGGGGAGCTGTTTTTT
TRBV4-3	.	TRBJ2-7	.	CASSHLMGDEQYF	TGCGCCAGCAGCCACCTGATGGGGGACGAGCAGTACTTC
TRBV27	.	TRBJ2-2	.	CASSLSIGSGELFF	TGTGCCAGCAGTTTGAGTATCGGGTCCGGGGAGCTGTTTTTT